This entry lists 30 T cell receptor beta chains sequenced from one sample in a study of T cells after yellow fever vaccination. TCRdb analysed the 5' RACE reads with MiXCR anew, one entry per CDR3 protein. Counted here are fewer than 150,000 distinct CDR3 sequences, around 7.2% occurring once; the ten biggest clones make up roughly 3%. Sequences were derived from CD4+ T cells sorted from PBMCs, sampled about 41 days after the first yellow fever vaccination. The receptors originated from a man younger than 35 who received the YFV17D yellow fever vaccine.

This clonotype was counted ten times or more. The chain has TRBV5-1 and TRBJ2-5, with 11 bases aligning to TRBD2. V shed 7 bases, J shed 5 bases, and the junction held 7 bases outside the gene matches. Germline V gene lookup returns CDR1 SGHRS and CDR2 YFSETQ. The CDR3 loop spans 14 amino acids. The CDR3 region is CASGGLAGTETQYF. DNA for the CDR3: TGCGCCAGCGGCGGACTAGCGGGTACCGAGACCCAGTACTTC. Looking up the rest from reference TRBV5-1 and TRBJ2-5 gives the full variable domain: KAGVTQTPRYLIKTRGQQVTLSCSPISGHRSVSWYQQTPGQGLQFLFEYFSETQRNKGNFPGRFSGRQFSNSRSEMNVSTLELGDSALYLCASGGLAGTETQYFGPGTRLLVL.

This clonotype was counted ten times or more. The chain uses TRBV6-5 and TRBJ1-3; D is unclear. The germline V gene encodes CDR1 MNHEY and CDR2 SVGAGI. V was clipped by 4 bases and J by 0 bases, with 16 bases between them. This CDR3 is 17 amino acids long. The CDR3 region is CASSSLLLYNSGNTIYF. CDR3 DNA: TGTGCCAGCAGTTCCCTACTACTTTACAACTCTGGAAACACCATATATTTT.

In this sample, this clonotype turned up many times. CDR3 loop: CASSPRQGTEKLFF. The CDR3 region has the DNA TGTGCCAGCAGCCCGCGACAGGGTACTGAAAAACTGTTTTTT. The chain uses TRBV12-3 or TRBV12-4 and TRBJ1-4, with 7 bases fitting TRBD1. The CDR3 has 14 residues. V shed 6 bases and J 7 bases; nucleotides not matched to a gene: 8.

In this sample, this clonotype turned up many times. The chain has TRBV5-1 and TRBJ2-2; D is perhaps TRBD2 (6 bases). CDR1 is SGHRS, CDR2 YFSETQ, per germline. This CDR3 is built from 14 residues. The V gene lost 0 bases and the J gene lost 6 bases, with 9 bases spanning the gap. Here the CDR3 DNA reads TGCGCCAGCAGCTTGGTGGCGGGGTCCGGGGAGCTGTTTTTT. It encodes CASSLVAGSGELFF.

V gene TRBV30 combines with J gene TRBJ2-2; D is perhaps TRBD2 (6 bases). Per germline, CDR1 GTSNPN and CDR2 SVGIG (reference sequence). This CDR3 comprises 14 residues. V lost 4 bases and J 2 bases, leaving 11 bases between the germline ends. This CDR3 reads CAWKGGINTGELFF. CDR3 sequence (DNA): TGTGCCTGGAAAGGCGGGATAAACACCGGGGAGCTGTTTTTT.

This clonotype occurred many times. The V call is TRBV6-2 or TRBV6-3, the J call TRBJ2-7; no definite D call. CDR1 MNHEY and CDR2 SVGEGT come from the germline V gene. V lost 2 bases, J lost 8 bases, and 13 bases lay in between. The CDR3 has 13 amino acids. CDR3 in amino acids: CASSYNTLYQQYF. The CDR3 DNA follows: TGTGCCAGCAGTTACAACACTCTCTATCAGCAGTACTTC.

In its sample, this clonotype was seen a few times. The rearrangement uses TRBV20-1 and TRBJ1-5, with TRBD1 identical over 12 bases. CDR1 and CDR2 from the germline V gene are DFQATT and SNEGSKA (reference sequence). V shed 1 base and J 5 bases; nucleotides not matched to a gene: 6. The CDR3 length is 16 residues. The chain's CDR3 is CSARARDRGQDQPQHF. The CDR3, as DNA: TGCAGTGCTAGAGCCCGGGACAGGGGGCAGGATCAGCCCCAGCATTTT.

Ten or more counts support this clonotype. The chain couples TRBV28 to TRBJ2-1; 10 bases map to TRBD1. CDR1 is MDHEN and CDR2 is SYDVKM in the germline V gene. J was trimmed by 8 bases and V by 7 bases; bases with no gene match: 11. The CDR3 length is 15 residues. The CDR3 DNA is TGTGCCAGCAAAAAGCCGGGACAGGGGATCGATGAGCAGTTCTTC. Translation gives CASKKPGQGIDEQFF.

This clonotype was found many times. The rearrangement links TRBV5-1 to TRBJ2-1; D possibly corresponds to TRBD1 (5 bases). The CDR3 extends over 15 amino acids. Germline V gene lookup returns CDR1 SGHRS and CDR2 YFSETQ. V shed 3 bases and J shed 0 bases, with 10 bases lying between them. The chain's CDR3 is CASSSDTSSYNEQFF. The CDR3 coding sequence is TGCGCCAGCAGCTCGGACACCAGCTCCTACAATGAGCAGTTCTTC.

This clonotype has ten or more counts. This sequence joins TRBV5-1 and TRBJ2-6; D remains unclear. Per the germline V gene, CDR1 is SGHRS and CDR2 is YFSETQ. Trimming cost V 4 bases and J 0 bases, with 11 bases left between them. The CDR3 totals 16 residues. The CDR3 region is CASSLVSGSGANVLTF. The CDR3, as DNA: TGCGCCAGCAGCCTCGTGTCGGGCTCTGGGGCCAACGTCCTGACTTTC.

In this sample, this clonotype turned up many times. The chain recombines TRBV5-5 with TRBJ2-3, with 7 bases aligning to TRBD1. V was pared by 4 bases and J by 3 bases, with 5 bases of the junction left unmatched. The CDR3 contains 14 residues. The germline V gene has CDR1 SGHKS and CDR2 YYEKEE (reference sequence). The CDR3 region is CASSTGQLTDTQYF. The CDR3, as DNA: TGTGCCAGCAGCACGGGACAGCTTACAGATACGCAGTATTTT.

There are many counts of this clonotype. This chain uses TRBV27 with TRBJ2-6, with TRBD2 identical over 7 bases. This CDR3 has 17 residues. Germline V gives CDR1 MNHEY, CDR2 SMNVEV (reference sequence). The junction had 7 bases not matched to a gene; V was cut back by 5 bases and J by 0 bases. The CDR3, as DNA: TGTGCCAGCAGTCCCTGGGGGGGGATCTCTGGGGCCAACGTCCTGACTTTC. Translating it yields CASSPWGGISGANVLTF.

This clonotype was counted many times. This sequence joins TRBV3-1 and TRBJ2-2; D might be TRBD2 (5 bases). CDR1 is LGHDT and CDR2 is YNNKEL in the germline V gene (reference sequence). This CDR3 is 16 amino acids long. With 5 bases removed from V and 0 bases from J, the gap between germline ends came to 13 bases. CDR3 nucleotide sequence: TGTGCCAGCAGCTATATAGGACTGCCGAACACCGGGGAGCTGTTTTTT. Amino acids: CASSYIGLPNTGELFF.

The chain combines TRBV3-1 with TRBJ1-3, with D possibly being TRBD1 (5 bases). The length of the CDR3 is 15 residues. Germline CDR1 LGHDT, CDR2 YNNKEL (reference sequence). With 10 bases removed from V and 0 bases from J, the gap between germline ends came to 16 bases. The CDR3 loop reads CATTRTGSSGNTIYF. The CDR3 DNA reads TGTGCCACCACCCGTACAGGTAGCTCTGGAAACACCATATATTTT.

This clonotype was picked up a small number of times. V and J are TRBV19 and TRBJ1-1, with D perhaps TRBD1 (6 bases). Germline CDR1 reads LNHDA; CDR2 reads SQIVND (reference sequence). V was cut by 7 bases and J by 7 bases, with 16 bases left in between. This CDR3 is 13 amino acids long. Here the CDR3 DNA reads TGTGCCAGTACCTCGACAGGTCGGTTTGAAGCTTTCTTT. This codes for CASTSTGRFEAFF.

There are many counts of this clonotype. The chain uses TRBV5-1 and TRBJ2-3, with TRBD2 matching 8 bases. V was clipped by 0 bases and J by 2 bases; unmatched bases: 5. This CDR3 contains 16 residues. Germline V gene sequence: CDR1 SGHRS, CDR2 YFSETQ. The CDR3 DNA reads TGCGCCAGCAGCTTGGGAAGTAGCGGGGCCACAGATACGCAGTATTTT. Amino acids: CASSLGSSGATDTQYF.

The chain has TRBV5-6 and TRBJ2-1; D is perhaps TRBD2 (5 bases). Trimming removed 2 bases at V and 3 bases at J, with 9 bases between. The CDR3 contains 14 residues. Per the germline V gene, CDR1 is SGHDT and CDR2 is YYEEEE. The chain's CDR3 is CASSFLRGYNEQFF. The CDR3 DNA is TGTGCCAGCAGCTTTCTTCGGGGCTACAATGAGCAGTTCTTC.

At least ten counts were recorded for this clonotype. The gene calls are TRBV7-3 and TRBJ2-3; 8 bases are shared with TRBD1. CDR1 is SGHTA and CDR2 is FQGTGA in the germline V gene. V was clipped by 4 bases and J by 0 bases; unmatched bases: 3. CDR3 length: 15 amino acids. The CDR3, as DNA: TGTGCCAGCAGCTCGGGACAGGCTAGCACAGATACGCAGTATTTT. It specifies CASSSGQASTDTQYF. The whole variable domain, remainder taken from reference TRBV7-3 and TRBJ2-3, is GAGVSQTPSNKVTEKGKYVELRCDPISGHTALYWYRQSLGQGPEFLIYFQGTGAADDSGLPNDRFFAVRPEGSVSTLKIQRTERGDSAVYLCASSSGQASTDTQYFGPGTRLTVL.

The sample holds many counts of this clonotype. This chain connects TRBV2 to TRBJ1-5; 7 bases map to TRBD1. Germline V gives CDR1 SNHLY, CDR2 FYNNEI. The CDR3 extends over 15 amino acids. J gave up 1 base and V 7 bases, and 7 bases lay outside the gene matches. CDR3 DNA: TGTGCCAGCACCAGGGGGTTGTCCAGCAATCAGCCCCAGCATTTT. It translates to CASTRGLSSNQPQHF.

This clonotype appeared many times. The CDR3: CSATLRWGYEQYF. The CDR3 coding sequence is TGCAGTGCTACCCTGCGTTGGGGCTACGAGCAGTACTTC. The rearrangement uses TRBV20-1 and TRBJ2-7; D remains unclear. Germline CDR1 DFQATT, CDR2 SNEGSKA (reference sequence). V dropped 4 bases and J dropped 3 bases, with 13 bases sitting between them. This CDR3 has 13 amino acids.

In its sample, this clonotype was seen many times. The rearrangement links TRBV6-2 or TRBV6-3 to TRBJ2-5, with D maybe TRBD2 (6 bases). V lost 0 bases, J lost 3 bases, and 17 bases lay in between. Germline CDR1 reads MNHEY; CDR2 reads SVGEGT. The CDR3 length is 17 residues. The CDR3 region is CASSYSSGESLKETQYF. CDR3 nucleotide sequence: TGTGCCAGCAGTTACTCGTCGGGGGAGAGCTTAAAAGAGACCCAGTACTTC.

This clonotype was counted many times. This rearrangement joins TRBV29-1 to TRBJ1-1; D gene uncertain. Per the germline V gene, CDR1 is SQVTM and CDR2 is ANQGSEA. The V end lost 7 bases, the J end lost 0 bases, and 21 bases lay between the germline ends. This CDR3 is 16 amino acids long. CDR3 nucleotides: TGCAGCGCCTCCCCAGGAGGGTTTAGGATGAACACTGAAGCTTTCTTT. It specifies CSASPGGFRMNTEAFF.

In this sample, this clonotype turned up many times. The rearrangement joins TRBV5-1 to TRBJ2-1; the match to TRBD2 covers 7 bases. The CDR3 runs 14 residues. Germline V gene data show CDR1 as SGHRS and CDR2 as YFSETQ. Trimming removed 2 bases from V and 9 bases from J; junction bases left unmatched: 8. The CDR3: CASSLTGGVGEQFF. The CDR3 DNA follows: TGCGCCAGCAGCTTAACGGGGGGTGTCGGTGAGCAGTTCTTC.

In this sample, this clonotype turned up many times. This sequence joins TRBV5-1 and TRBJ2-1, with 9 positions matching TRBD2. Germline trimming cut 6 bases from V and 1 base from J; bases unmatched to any gene: 2. The CDR3 is 14 residues long. The germline CDR1 and CDR2 sequences are SGHRS and YFSETQ. The CDR3 nucleotides are TGCGCCAGCACCCTAGCGGGGTCCTACAATGAGCAGTTCTTC. It translates to CASTLAGSYNEQFF. Full variable domain (rest looked up from reference TRBV5-1 and TRBJ2-1): KAGVTQTPRYLIKTRGQQVTLSCSPISGHRSVSWYQQTPGQGLQFLFEYFSETQRNKGNFPGRFSGRQFSNSRSEMNVSTLELGDSALYLCASTLAGSYNEQFFGPGTRLTVL.

This clonotype was counted many times. The gene calls are TRBV5-6 and TRBJ2-3; weak D call: TRBD1 (6 bases). The V gene's germline CDR1 is SGHDT and CDR2 YYEEEE. The CDR3 extends over 14 amino acids. V dropped 2 bases and J dropped 2 bases, with 9 bases sitting between them. The CDR3 DNA is TGTGCCAGCAGCTTCAGGGGATACACAGATACGCAGTATTTT. Translation gives CASSFRGYTDTQYF.

Ten or more counts support this clonotype. The V call is TRBV5-1, the J call TRBJ2-1; 7 bases fit TRBD2. The CDR3 has 16 residues. The germline V gene encodes CDR1 SGHRS and CDR2 YFSETQ. V lost 3 bases, J lost 4 bases, and 10 bases stayed unmatched. CDR3 sequence: CASSSGLGGGYNEQFF. The CDR3 nucleotides read TGCGCCAGCAGCTCCGGGCTGGGCGGGGGTTACAATGAGCAGTTCTTC.

This clonotype was counted many times. This sequence joins TRBV12-3 or TRBV12-4 and TRBJ2-2; 7 bases align to TRBD1. Trimming at V came to 7 bases and at J to 0 bases, leaving 8 bases not matched to a gene. CDR3 length: 16 amino acids. This CDR3 reads CASKVLGGANTGELFF. CDR3 bases: TGTGCCAGCAAGGTGCTAGGGGGCGCGAACACCGGGGAGCTGTTTTTT.

The rearrangement uses TRBV23-1 and TRBJ2-7; no firm D call. TRBV23-1 is known as an ORF, though its function is uncertain. V gave up 4 bases and J gave up 7 bases, with 8 bases separating them. The CDR3 is 11 amino acids. The CDR3 DNA follows: TGCGCCAGCAGTCGAAAATTTGAGCAGTACGTC. Translation: CASSRKFEQYV.

This clonotype was recorded at least ten times. This sequence joins TRBV5-6 and TRBJ1-2, with D uncertain. The CDR3 is 15 amino acids. With 0 bases removed from V and 8 bases from J, the gap between germline ends came to 17 bases. Germline V gene data show CDR1 as SGHDT and CDR2 as YYEEEE. The CDR3, as DNA: TGTGCCAGCAGCTTGGGGATAAGCCTCCCGGGAGGCTACACCTTC. Protein sequence: CASSLGISLPGGYTF.

This clonotype was seen only a few times. The chain uses TRBV5-6 and TRBJ2-7; 9 nucleotides agree with TRBD1. Germline V gene data show CDR1 as SGHDT and CDR2 as YYEEEE. This CDR3 is built from 13 residues. J gave up 3 bases and V 8 bases, and 6 bases lay outside the gene matches. CDR3 nucleotides: TGTGCCAGTCAGGACAGGGGCGACTACGAGCAGTACGTC. Its protein is CASQDRGDYEQYV.